These 32 T cell receptor beta chains share one sample of origin, sequenced in a study of a mutant IDH1 vaccine in newly diagnosed glioma. Sequenced by immunoSEQ multiplex PCR; TCRdb stores in-frame clones only, minus some. Altogether around 65,000 clones are present, about 80% being singletons, with the ten largest covering roughly 5.7%. The time point was: week 11, during vaccination. Vaccinated patients received 300 ug of mutant IDH1 20-mer peptide per dose, with topical imiquimod. Their cognate antigens are unknown. The sequencing here drew on PBMCs, taken from a glioma patient whose treatment included an IDH1 peptide vaccine. These receptors came from a man aged 50 to 60 with glioma.

The chain has TRBV27 and TRBJ1-1; D gene ambiguous. V was shortened by 8 bases and J by 1 base, with 8 bases between the two germline ends. The CDR3 contains 12 residues. Germline-derived CDR1 and CDR2 are MNHEY and SMNVEV (reference sequence). CDR3 nucleotides: TGTGCCAGCGGCCTGAGGAACACTGAAGCTTTCTTT. Its protein is CASGLRNTEAFF.

V gene TRBV30 combines with J gene TRBJ1-2, with a possible D match to TRBD1 (6 bases). V dropped 4 bases and J dropped 3 bases, with 15 bases sitting between them. Germline lookup yields CDR1 GTSNPN and CDR2 SVGIG (reference sequence). This CDR3 contains 14 residues. CDR3 residues: CAWKREGVDYGYTF. In DNA form, the CDR3 reads TGTGCCTGGAAGCGCGAGGGGGTCGACTATGGCTACACCTTC.

This clone was recorded once. CDR3 in amino acids: CASKLMGQHSSGANVLTF. CDR3 coding DNA: TGTGCCAGCAAACTTATGGGACAGCATAGCTCTGGGGCCAACGTCCTGACTTTC. The rearrangement links TRBV2 to TRBJ2-6, with 7 bases identical to TRBD1. CDR1 and CDR2 (germline): SNHLY, FYNNEI. The CDR3 has 18 amino acids. V trimming: 7 bases; J trimming: 0 bases; junction bases outside the gene matches: 12.

The gene calls are TRBV5-5 and TRBJ1-1, with D unresolved. Looked up from germline, CDR1 is SGHKS and CDR2 is YYEKEE (reference sequence). The CDR3 runs 14 residues. V was pared by 6 bases and J by 1 base, with 13 bases between. The CDR3 DNA reads TGTGCCAGCACCCCCGCCGTTACGAACACTGAAGCTTTCTTT. It is translated as CASTPAVTNTEAFF.

The sample holds a few counts of this clone. This rearrangement joins TRBV4-2 to TRBJ2-1, with 9 nucleotides matching TRBD1. Germline CDR1 LGHNA, CDR2 YNFKEQ. The trim removed 1 base at V and 6 bases at J, leaving 4 bases unmatched. The CDR3 is 15 residues long. As DNA, the CDR3 is TGTGCCAGCAGCCAAGTAGGGGACAGGGTCAATGAGCAGTTCTTC. This gives the protein CASSQVGDRVNEQFF.

J is TRBJ1-6 and V is TRBV4-3; 8 positions match TRBD1. J lost 7 bases, V lost 0 bases, and 5 bases had no gene match. CDR1 and CDR2 from the germline V gene are LGHNA and YSLEER. The CDR3 has 16 amino acids. The CDR3 DNA reads as TGCGCCAGCAGCCAAGAACTTACAGGGGGGAATTCACCCCTCCACTTT. Protein sequence: CASSQELTGGNSPLHF.

This chain uses TRBV11-2 with TRBJ2-5; D ambiguous. Looked up from germline, CDR1 is SGHAT and CDR2 is FQNNGV. Trimming pared 3 bases from V and 7 bases from J, leaving 9 bases between. The length of the CDR3 is 12 residues. The CDR3, as DNA: TGTGCCAGCAGCTTTTCCCTTGGGACCCAGTACTTC. It specifies CASSFSLGTQYF.

The V call is TRBV6-6, the J call TRBJ2-7; TRBD1 is a possible D gene (6 bases). Germline CDR1 reads MNHNY; CDR2 reads SVGAGI (reference sequence). The germline V and J ends were trimmed by 6 bases and 0 bases, with 12 bases remaining between them. The CDR3 has 14 amino acids. This chain's CDR3 is CASSTSDSSYEQYF. CDR3 sequence (DNA): TGTGCCAGCAGCACGTCGGACAGCTCCTACGAGCAGTACTTC.

The chain has TRBV30 and TRBJ2-3; possible D gene TRBD1, 7 bases. This CDR3 spans 18 amino acids. Deletions cut 4 bases from V and 2 bases from J, with 25 bases between. Looked up from germline, CDR1 is GTSNPN and CDR2 is SVGIG (reference sequence). The CDR3, as DNA: TGTGCCTGGAATTGGGGGGACAGCAGACTTTTCAACACAGATACGCAGTATTTT. Protein product: CAWNWGDSRLFNTDTQYF.

The chain has TRBV19 and TRBJ2-3; D is undetermined. Trimming took 6 bases from V and 0 from J, leaving 7 bases between them. The CDR3 is made up of 13 amino acids. Germline V gene lookup returns CDR1 LNHDA and CDR2 SQIVND (reference sequence). The chain's CDR3 is CASRIPSTDTQYF. The CDR3 nucleotides are TGTGCCAGTAGAATTCCTAGCACAGATACGCAGTATTTT. Filled out from reference TRBV19 and TRBJ2-3, the complete variable domain reads DGGITQSPKYLFRKEGQNVTLSCEQNLNHDAMYWYRQDPGQGLRLIYYSQIVNDFQKGDIAEGYSVSREKKESFPLTVTSAQKNPTAFYLCASRIPSTDTQYFGPGTRLTVL.

V usage is TRBV2 and J usage is TRBJ2-7; weak D call: TRBD2 (5 bases). The CDR3 spans 11 residues. The V end was cut by 5 bases, the J end by 7 bases, with 9 bases between. Germline V gives CDR1 SNHLY, CDR2 FYNNEI. The CDR3 bases are TGTGCCAGCAGTAGTTCGGGGGAGCAGTACTTC. Protein sequence: CASSSSGEQYF.

Turning to this clone: This same CDR3 is encoded by further DNA sequences in the sample. This chain uses TRBV19 with TRBJ2-7; 9 nucleotides match TRBD1. The V and J ends lost 1 base and 2 bases, in that order; junction bases with no gene match: 3. Germline CDR1 is LNHDA and CDR2 is SQIVND (reference sequence). The CDR3 is 15 amino acids. CDR3 sequence reads: CASSIGGQGPYEQYF. The CDR3 bases are TGTGCCAGTAGTATAGGGGGACAGGGCCCCTACGAGCAGTACTTC.

The chain is built from TRBV5-1 and TRBJ2-6, with D perhaps assigned TRBD1 or TRBD2 (5 bases each). This CDR3 contains 16 residues. Germline CDR1 and CDR2: SGHRS and YFSETQ. V lost 4 bases to trimming and J lost 2 bases, with 13 bases between them. The CDR3 coding sequence is TGCGCCAGCAGCCCTAGTTTGGGGGCTGGGGCCAACGTCCTGACTTTC. This encodes CASSPSLGAGANVLTF.

The chain is built from TRBV6-5 and TRBJ2-3, with TRBD2 matching over 8 bases. Trimming removed 2 bases from V and 6 bases from J; junction bases left unmatched: 10. CDR1 and CDR2 from the germline V gene are MNHEY and SVGAGI. This CDR3 is 16 amino acids long. CDR3 sequence: CASSYGFSGISDTQYF. The CDR3, as DNA: TGTGCCAGCAGTTACGGGTTTAGCGGGATCTCCGATACGCAGTATTTT.

The chain combines TRBV6-5 with TRBJ2-2; 9 bases are shared with TRBD2. The trim removed 2 bases at V and 5 bases at J, leaving 6 bases unmatched. The CDR3 contains 16 residues. From germline, CDR1 is MNHEY and CDR2 SVGAGI. The CDR3 nucleotides are TGTGCCAGCAGTTACGGGCTAGCGGGGAGAACCGGGGAGCTGTTTTTT. Amino acid sequence: CASSYGLAGRTGELFF.

CDR3 protein: CASSGEGGNQPQHF. CDR3 coding DNA: TGTGCCAGCAGTGGAGAAGGGGGGAATCAGCCCCAGCATTTT. The chain employs TRBV6-4 and TRBJ1-5; TRBD1 is a possible D gene (6 bases). The CDR3 is 14 amino acids. Trimming left V 4 bases short and J 4 bases short, with 11 bases between. Germline lookup yields CDR1 MRHNA and CDR2 SNTAGT.

V usage is TRBV5-1 and J usage is TRBJ2-1; D is undetermined. CDR1 is SGHRS, CDR2 YFSETQ, per germline. Trimming took 6 bases from V and 7 from J, leaving 8 bases between them. This CDR3 spans 11 amino acids. CDR3 sequence (DNA): TGCGCCAGCACCCTCGGAAATGAGCAGTTCTTC. Protein: CASTLGNEQFF.

The chain links TRBV5-1 to TRBJ1-4; tentatively, D is TRBD1 (6 bases). Germline assignment: CDR1 SGHRS and CDR2 YFSETQ. There are 14 residues in the CDR3. The V and J ends lost 0 bases and 7 bases respectively, with 10 bases between them. The CDR3 reads CASSLGRGGEKLFF. DNA of the CDR3: TGCGCCAGCAGCTTGGGCAGGGGAGGTGAAAAACTGTTTTTT.

About this clone itself: It may be a read error: a sequence one base away is much more abundant. The gene calls are TRBV7-9 and TRBJ1-1; tentatively, D is TRBD1 (6 bases). The CDR3 spans 14 residues. Per the germline V gene, CDR1 is SEHNR and CDR2 is FQNEAQ (reference sequence). Trimming took 1 base from V and 3 from J, leaving 9 bases between them. The CDR3 DNA follows: TGTGCCAGCAGCTTAGAGGGGGGATACACTGAAGCTTTCTTT. Translating it yields CASSLEGGYTEAFF.

CDR3 nucleotides: TGTGCCAGCGGGACAGGGACCAACGAGCAGTACTTC. Protein sequence: CASGTGTNEQYF. This chain connects TRBV2 to TRBJ2-7; TRBD1 matches 9 bases. Germline V gene sequence: CDR1 SNHLY, CDR2 FYNNEI. The CDR3 spans 12 residues. J gave up 5 bases and V 8 bases, and 4 bases lay outside the gene matches.

The chain couples TRBV2 to TRBJ2-7, with a possible D match to TRBD2 (5 bases). Trimming stripped 5 bases from V and 2 bases from J, with 13 bases between. This CDR3 spans 14 amino acids. Germline lookup yields CDR1 SNHLY and CDR2 FYNNEI. In DNA form, the CDR3 reads TGTGCCAGCAGTTACCAACCCGGGGCCTACGAGCAGTACTTC. It encodes CASSYQPGAYEQYF.

The chain has TRBV9 and TRBJ2-5; possibly TRBD2 for D (7 bases). The CDR3 consists of 15 residues. Trimming pared 0 bases from V and 4 bases from J, leaving 13 bases between. The germline gives CDR1 SGDLS, CDR2 YYNGEE. CDR3 residues: CASSVGRGAGETQYF. The CDR3 DNA reads as TGTGCCAGCAGCGTAGGCCGGGGGGCCGGAGAGACCCAGTACTTC. Supplemented by reference TRBV9 and TRBJ2-5, the full variable domain reads DSGVTQTPKHLITATGQRVTLRCSPRSGDLSVYWYQQSLDQGLQFLIQYYNGEERAKGNILERFSAQQFPDLHSELNLSSLELGDSALYFCASSVGRGAGETQYFGPGTRLLVL.

The rearrangement uses TRBV9 and TRBJ1-2, with no clear D. The CDR3 has 14 residues. Trimming took 0 bases from V and 6 from J, leaving 12 bases between them. Germline lookup yields CDR1 SGDLS and CDR2 YYNGEE. The CDR3 DNA reads TGTGCCAGCAGCGTAGTGGCTGGAGGGAATGGCTACACCTTC. It specifies CASSVVAGGNGYTF.

V gene TRBV2 combines with J gene TRBJ1-1; possible D gene TRBD1, 5 bases. Germline V gives CDR1 SNHLY, CDR2 FYNNEI. The CDR3 extends over 14 amino acids. The V end lost 6 bases, the J end lost 1 base, and 12 bases lay between the germline ends. The CDR3 reads CASRRDSGNTEAFF. For the CDR3, the DNA is TGTGCCAGCAGACGAGACAGCGGGAACACTGAAGCTTTCTTT.

The chain couples TRBV10-3 to TRBJ1-5; tentative D call: TRBD1 (5 bases). This CDR3 is 14 amino acids long. Germline CDR1 reads ENHRY; CDR2 reads SYGVKD. Trimming stripped 4 bases from V and 5 bases from J, with 12 bases between. The CDR3 coding sequence is TGTGCCATCAGTGCTAACAGGAATGATCAGCCCCAGCATTTT. Its protein is CAISANRNDQPQHF.

This clone was seen only a few times. J is TRBJ1-2 and V is TRBV30; D not resolved. Germline values: CDR1 GTSNPN, CDR2 SVGIG (reference sequence). V shed 0 bases and J shed 8 bases, with 13 bases lying between them. This CDR3 comprises 13 residues. The CDR3 sequence is CAWSVLAIGGYTF. In DNA form, the CDR3 reads TGTGCCTGGAGTGTACTGGCAATCGGGGGCTACACCTTC.

The chain is built from TRBV27 and TRBJ1-3, with D possibly TRBD1 on 5 matching bases. This CDR3 region has 14 residues. The ends were cut back, 5 bases at V and 1 base at J, with 9 bases in the middle. CDR1 is MNHEY, CDR2 SMNVEV, per germline (reference sequence). CDR3 loop: CASSRRGSGNTIYF. DNA for the CDR3: TGTGCCAGCAGTCGTAGGGGTTCTGGAAACACCATATATTTT.

The V call is TRBV6-5, the J call TRBJ1-3, with D perhaps matching TRBD1 (6 bases). CDR3 length equals 13 residues. Trimming shortened V by 6 bases and J by 3 bases, and 9 bases separated the two germline ends. Germline V gene sequence: CDR1 MNHEY, CDR2 SVGAGI. CDR3 residues: CASSRDIGNTIYF. The CDR3 DNA reads as TGTGCCAGCAGCAGGGACATTGGAAACACCATATATTTT.

V usage is TRBV6-1 and J usage is TRBJ2-1; D uncertain. The CDR3 is 14 residues long. Trimming stripped 8 bases from V and 0 bases from J, with 11 bases between. Germline V gene sequence: CDR1 MNHNS, CDR2 SASEGT. In nucleotides, the CDR3 is TGTGCCAGCGCCCCAACTGGCTCCTACAATGAGCAGTTCTTC. Its translation: CASAPTGSYNEQFF.

The gene calls are TRBV5-1 and TRBJ1-2; TRBD1 is a possible D gene (6 bases). V was clipped by 7 bases and J by 0 bases, with 16 bases between them. This CDR3 spans 15 amino acids. Germline CDR1 reads SGHRS; CDR2 reads YFSETQ. CDR3 sequence reads: CASGHGTGSNYGYTF. The CDR3 coding sequence is TGCGCCAGCGGTCACGGAACAGGGTCTAACTATGGCTACACCTTC.

V usage is TRBV4-1 and J usage is TRBJ1-1; 8 positions match TRBD1. Germline values: CDR1 MGHRA, CDR2 YSYEKL. There are 15 residues in the CDR3. The trim removed 0 bases at V and 3 bases at J, leaving 3 bases unmatched. The CDR3 DNA sequence: TGCGCCAGCAGCCAAGAAGTGACAGGGGACACTGAAGCTTTCTTT. Encoded protein: CASSQEVTGDTEAFF.

As for this clone: Sequence at one end of the junction differs from germline and may be a read error. The rearrangement joins TRBV5-6 to TRBJ1-1; D is perhaps TRBD1 (5 bases). The CDR3 is 13 residues long. The V gene's germline CDR1 is SGHDT and CDR2 YYEEEE. The CDR3: CASSFRGNAEAFF. The CDR3 coding sequence is TGTGCCAGCAGCTTCCGGGGGAACGCTGAAGCTTTCTTT.